This TCR beta chain was identified in a study of blood T cell repertoires in COVID-19. Overall study: Material from acute and convalescent COVID-19 was sourced from the United States, Italy and Spain. T cells, B-cell-depleted T cells, or PBMCs supplied cDNA or gDNA.

After removal of 7 bases from V and 7 bases from J, the junction contained 2 bases not matched to a gene. CDR3 length equals 12 residues. The germline V gene has CDR1 MNHEY and CDR2 SVGAGI. Per the original data handling: Cell counts per sample came from amplifying reference gene primers. Libraries were prepared by immunoSEQ multiplex PCR; TCRdb keeps only in-frame clonotypes and omits some of them. That table supplies the V and J calls and clone size; D and trimming were determined from the DNA. Of about 85,000 clones in the sample, around nine tenths were seen once. This clonotype was obtained from a man aged 50 or older with acute or convalescent COVID-19. Specimen: peripheral blood. This sequence joins TRBV6-5 and TRBJ1-3; 9 nucleotides match TRBD1. The chain's CDR3 is CASTTGGNTIYF. CDR3 nucleotides: TGTGCCAGCACGACAGGGGGGAACACCATATATTTT.